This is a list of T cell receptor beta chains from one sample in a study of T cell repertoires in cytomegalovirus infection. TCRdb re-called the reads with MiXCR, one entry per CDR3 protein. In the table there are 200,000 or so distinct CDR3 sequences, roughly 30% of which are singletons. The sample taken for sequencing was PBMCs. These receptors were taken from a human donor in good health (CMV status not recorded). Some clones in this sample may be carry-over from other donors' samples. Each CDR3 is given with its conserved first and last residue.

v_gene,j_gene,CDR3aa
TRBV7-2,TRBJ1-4,CASSLDPGVLQRLFF
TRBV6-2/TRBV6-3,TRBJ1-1,CASSRRGEVMNTEAFF
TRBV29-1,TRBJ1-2,CSVDPSGGGYTF
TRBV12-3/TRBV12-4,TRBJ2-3,CASSFQEGSTDTQYF
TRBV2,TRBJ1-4,CASRTGRNEKLFF
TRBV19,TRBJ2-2,CASSMGGGELFF
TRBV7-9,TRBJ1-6,CASSSLTGSPLHF
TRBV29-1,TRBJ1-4,CSVTFGLSPREKLFF
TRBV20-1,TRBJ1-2,CSAPEAEYYGYTF
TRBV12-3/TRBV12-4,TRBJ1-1,CASSPGDRGGTEAFF
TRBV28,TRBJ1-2,CASSSSGDWGYTF
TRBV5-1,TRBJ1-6,CASRAESNSPLHF
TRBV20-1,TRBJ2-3,CSAREASGGITDTQYF
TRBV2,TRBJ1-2,CARSSPSNYGYTF
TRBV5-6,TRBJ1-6,CASSLNRAYSPLHF